This T cell receptor beta chain emerged from a study of T cell repertoires in cytomegalovirus infection. The germline CDR1 and CDR2 sequences are DFQATT and SNEGSKA (reference sequence). The CDR3 runs to 15 residues. The V gene lost 0 bases and the J gene lost 3 bases, with 11 bases spanning the gap. TCRdb independently ran MiXCR on the reads; one entry per CDR3 protein. The sample carries some 77,000 distinct CDR3 sequences, around 3.4% recorded once. There are many counts of this clonotype. The receptor was derived from a human donor in good health (CMV status not recorded). Some clones in this sample may be carry-over from other donors' samples. The V and J genes are TRBV20-1 and TRBJ1-4; D call uncertain. Specimen: PBMCs. The CDR3 DNA reads as TGCAGTGCTAGAGATTCGCGAGCCGCTAATGAAAAACTGTTTTTT. It translates to CSARDSRAANEKLFF.